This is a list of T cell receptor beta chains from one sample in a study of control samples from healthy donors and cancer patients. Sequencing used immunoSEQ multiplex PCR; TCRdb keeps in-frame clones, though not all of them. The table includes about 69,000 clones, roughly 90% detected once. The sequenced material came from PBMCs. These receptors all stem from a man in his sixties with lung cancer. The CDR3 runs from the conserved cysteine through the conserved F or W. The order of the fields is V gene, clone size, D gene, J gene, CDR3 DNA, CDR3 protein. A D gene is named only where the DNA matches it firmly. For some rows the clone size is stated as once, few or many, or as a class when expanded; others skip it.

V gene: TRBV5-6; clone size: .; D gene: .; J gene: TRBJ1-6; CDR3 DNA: TGTGCCAGCAGTTTACTACAGGGAGGTGGTTCACCCCTCCACTTT; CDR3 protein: CASSLLQGGGSPLHF
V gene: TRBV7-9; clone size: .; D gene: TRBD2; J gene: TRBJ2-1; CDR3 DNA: TGTGCCAGCAGCTTGGGGACTAGCGGGGGGTCAAATGAGCAGTTCTTC; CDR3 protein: CASSLGTSGGSNEQFF
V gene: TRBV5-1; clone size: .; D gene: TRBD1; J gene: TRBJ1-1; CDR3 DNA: TGCGCCAGCAGCGACAGGGTTTCGAACACTGAAGCTTTCTTT; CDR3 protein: CASSDRVSNTEAFF
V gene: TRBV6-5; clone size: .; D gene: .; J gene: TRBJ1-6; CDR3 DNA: TGTGCCAGCAGCTCCGACCGAAATTCACCCCTCCACTTT; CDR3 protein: CASSSDRNSPLHF
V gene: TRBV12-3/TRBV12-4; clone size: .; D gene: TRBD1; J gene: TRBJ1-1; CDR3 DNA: TGTGCCAGCAGTTTCTGGACAGGTGAAGCTTTCTTT; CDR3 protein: CASSFWTGEAFF
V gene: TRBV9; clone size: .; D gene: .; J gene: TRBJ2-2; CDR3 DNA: TGTGCCAGCAGCAAAGCAGGGTCCACCGGGGAGCTGTTTTTT; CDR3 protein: CASSKAGSTGELFF
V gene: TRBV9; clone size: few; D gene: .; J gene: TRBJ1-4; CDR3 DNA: TGTGCCAGCAGCGTGTCGCCTAATGAAAAACTGTTTTTT; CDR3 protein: CASSVSPNEKLFF
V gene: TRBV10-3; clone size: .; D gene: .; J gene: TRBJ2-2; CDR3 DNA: TGTGCCATCGACATCTCCGGGACACCCTTTTCTAACACCGGGGAGCTGTTTTTT; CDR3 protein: CAIDISGTPFSNTGELFF
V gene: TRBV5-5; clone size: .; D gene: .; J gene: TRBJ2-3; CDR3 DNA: TGTGCCAGCAGCTTGGAACCAAAAAGAAGTAAATTCACAGATACGCAGTATTTT; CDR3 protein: CASSLEPKRSKFTDTQYF
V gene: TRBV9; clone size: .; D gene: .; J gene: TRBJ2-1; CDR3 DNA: TGTGCCAGCAGGGGGGACCGGCTTCTGAATGAGCAGTTCTTC; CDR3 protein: CASRGDRLLNEQFF
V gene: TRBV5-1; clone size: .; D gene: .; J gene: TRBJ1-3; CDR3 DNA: TGCGCCAGCAGCCTAGACAGTAACTCTGGAAACACCATATATTTT; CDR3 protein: CASSLDSNSGNTIYF
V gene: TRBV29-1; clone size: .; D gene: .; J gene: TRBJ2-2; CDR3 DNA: TGCAGCGTTGAAGATAGGAGCCCCACGAACACCGGGGAGCTGTTTTTT; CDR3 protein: CSVEDRSPTNTGELFF